One and the same sample provided the 32 T cell receptor beta chains below, sequenced in a study of cytomegalovirus exposure and HLA in healthy donors. With 60 Vbeta and 13 Jbeta primers, the PCR was carried out. The repertoire was sequenced with immunoSEQ multiplex PCR; TCRdb's copy has only in-frame clones and lacks some. In the table there are approximately 150,000 clones, roughly 80% of which are singletons. The material sequenced was PBMCs. The receptors originated from a man in his forties in good health and CMV-seropositive.

This sequence joins TRBV5-1 and TRBJ1-1, with a tentative D call TRBD1 (5 bases). The CDR3 covers 14 residues. V lost 9 bases and J lost 7, with 22 bases in between. The germline V gene encodes CDR1 SGHRS and CDR2 YFSETQ. CDR3 sequence reads: CATRLQAGNSEAFF. CDR3 DNA sequence: TGCGCCACCAGGCTACAGGCCGGTAATAGTGAAGCTTTCTTT.

This clone occurred once. The chain has TRBV4-1 and TRBJ2-5; 16 bases match TRBD2. With V trimmed by 4 bases and J by 0 bases, 5 bases remained unmatched. The V gene's germline CDR1 is MGHRA and CDR2 YSYEKL. The CDR3 is 18 residues long. The CDR3 coding sequence is TGCGCCAGCAGCCCCCCGGGACTAGCGGGAGGGTACCAAGAGACCCAGTACTTC. Translated: CASSPPGLAGGYQETQYF.

The chain has TRBV5-6 and TRBJ2-5, with D tentatively TRBD1 (5 bases). Trimming removed 3 bases from V and 4 bases from J, with 19 bases in between. The CDR3 loop spans 16 amino acids. Germline CDR1 reads SGHDT; CDR2 reads YYEEEE. DNA of the CDR3: TGTGCCAGCAGCTGGCCCTCGGTTAGGGGCGCAGAGACCCAGTACTTC. Protein sequence: CASSWPSVRGAETQYF.

This chain uses TRBV19 with TRBJ2-3; 9 nucleotides match TRBD1. The CDR3 loop spans 16 amino acids. The germline CDR1 and CDR2 sequences are LNHDA and SQIVND (reference sequence). V lost 1 base and J lost 2; bases outside the gene matches: 4. CDR3 sequence: CASSIVNRGPTDTQYF. The CDR3 coding sequence is TGTGCCAGTAGTATAGTCAACAGGGGGCCCACAGATACGCAGTATTTT.

This clone appeared a few times. This rearrangement joins TRBV2 to TRBJ2-7; 9 positions match TRBD2. CDR3 length equals 14 residues. The V gene end was trimmed by 7 bases and the J gene end by 6 bases; junction bases not matched to a gene: 10. Per the germline V gene, CDR1 is SNHLY and CDR2 is FYNNEI. The CDR3 sequence: CASKMVREGPEQYF. The CDR3 region has the DNA TGTGCCAGCAAAATGGTGCGGGAGGGACCCGAGCAGTACTTC.

The J gene is TRBJ2-1, the V gene TRBV23-1; D gene uncertain. TRBV23-1 has ORF status, its function being uncertain. The CDR3 has 21 amino acids. Trimming removed 6 bases from V and 4 bases from J, with 34 bases in between. The CDR3 nucleotides read TGCGCCAGCAGACGTCCCGAAGTGGGCACGCCAGCCTTATACACTTACAATGAGCAGTTCTTC. This gives the protein CASRRPEVGTPALYTYNEQFF.

This sequence joins TRBV6-4 and TRBJ1-1; D is possibly TRBD1 (6 bases). The V and J ends lost 11 bases and 1 base respectively, with 11 bases between them. Germline CDR1 and CDR2: MRHNA and SNTAGT. The CDR3 length is 12 residues. CDR3 residues: CAGRGANTEAFF. The CDR3 DNA follows: TGTGCCGGCCGGGGGGCGAACACTGAAGCTTTCTTT.

This clone showed up just once. The junction and the germline gene differ at one end; a read error may be behind it. This chain joins TRBV7-9 and TRBJ2-7, with 11 bases that match TRBD2. The germline gives CDR1 SEHNR, CDR2 FQNEAQ (reference sequence). The CDR3 extends over 17 amino acids. The CDR3 loop is CSSSLGTSGGYYYEQYF. The CDR3 DNA follows: TGTTCCAGCAGCTTAGGGACTAGCGGAGGGTATTACTACGAGCAGTACTTC.

The chain joins TRBV9 to TRBJ1-4; 8 bases match TRBD1. Germline loops: CDR1 SGDLS, CDR2 YYNGEE. After removal of 1 base from V and 2 bases from J, the junction contained 4 bases not matched to a gene. The CDR3 extends over 16 amino acids. The CDR3 bases are TGTGCCAGCAGCGTACGCGGGACAGGTACTAATGAAAAACTGTTTTTT. Translated, it gives CASSVRGTGTNEKLFF.

J is TRBJ2-1 and V is TRBV7-2; TRBD1 is a possible D gene (6 bases). This CDR3 comprises 14 residues. Germline CDR1 reads SGHTA; CDR2 reads FQGNSA. Trimming left V 6 bases short and J 2 bases short, with 11 bases between. DNA for the CDR3: TGTGCCAGCAGACAGGGAAATACCTACAATGAGCAGTTCTTC. It is translated as CASRQGNTYNEQFF.

This clone was found a few times. This chain connects TRBV5-1 to TRBJ2-7; 10 bases are shared with TRBD1. CDR1 and CDR2 from the germline V gene are SGHRS and YFSETQ. J was trimmed by 2 bases and V by 2 bases; bases with no gene match: 1. The CDR3 has 14 amino acids. The CDR3 DNA reads TGCGCCAGCAGCTTCGACAGGGGGCCCTACGAGCAGTACTTC. Translating it yields CASSFDRGPYEQYF.

This clone showed up just once. The chain joins TRBV7-9 to TRBJ1-1; D is unclear. In germline, CDR1 is SEHNR, CDR2 FQNEAQ (reference sequence). Trimming took 6 bases from V and 0 from J, leaving 11 bases between them. There are 14 residues in the CDR3. The chain's CDR3 is CASSPSNLNTEAFF. CDR3 coding DNA: TGTGCCAGCAGTCCCTCAAACTTGAACACTGAAGCTTTCTTT.

This chain links TRBV27 with TRBJ2-1; D is undetermined. Germline lookup yields CDR1 MNHEY and CDR2 SMNVEV (reference sequence). Trimming left V 0 bases short and J 1 base short, with 4 bases between. This CDR3 spans 14 amino acids. CDR3 sequence: CASSLSASYNEQFF. DNA for the CDR3: TGTGCCAGCAGTTTATCAGCTTCCTACAATGAGCAGTTCTTC.

The V gene is TRBV7-2, the J gene TRBJ1-2; D unclear. Trimming took 5 bases from V and 4 from J, leaving 14 bases between them. Germline V gene lookup returns CDR1 SGHTA and CDR2 FQGNSA. The CDR3 sequence is 14 residues long. CDR3 amino acids: CASSPNPVFYGYTF. The CDR3 nucleotides are TGTGCCAGCAGCCCCAACCCAGTTTTCTATGGCTACACCTTC.

This clone was recorded once. V usage is TRBV25-1 and J usage is TRBJ1-1, with D possibly matching TRBD1 (5 bases). Per germline, CDR1 MGHDK and CDR2 SYGVNS. V lost 2 bases and J 8 bases, leaving 12 bases between the germline ends. The CDR3 length is 13 residues. CDR3 amino acids: CASSEGGGWEAFF. The DNA for the CDR3 is TGTGCCAGCAGTGAAGGGGGGGGGTGGGAAGCTTTCTTT.

V is TRBV6-5 and J is TRBJ2-5; D remains unclear. The germline gives CDR1 MNHEY, CDR2 SVGAGI. Trimming took off 4 bases at V and 2 bases at J, with 5 bases between the two ends. The CDR3 consists of 12 residues. The chain's CDR3 is CASSSQQETQYF. In DNA form, the CDR3 reads TGTGCCAGCAGTTCTCAGCAAGAGACCCAGTACTTC.

This sequence joins TRBV6-1 and TRBJ2-5; TRBD1 might be the D (7 bases). The end of the DNA aligns better with TRBJ2-7, so the J call may be wrong. This CDR3 contains 13 residues. Germline V gene sequence: CDR1 MNHNS, CDR2 SASEGT. In nucleotides, the CDR3 is TGTGCCAGCAGTGCTGGTCAGGGGGGCGAGCAGTACTTC. Translation: CASSAGQGGEQYF.

For this clone: A read error may produce the germline difference seen at one junction end. The chain links TRBV5-4 to TRBJ1-2, with a weak D call TRBD1 (6 bases). The CDR3 is made up of 14 amino acids. Germline values: CDR1 SGHNT, CDR2 YYREEE (reference sequence). The CDR3 loop reads CASSLGTVDSLPKF. CDR3 in DNA: TGTGCCAGCAGCTTGGGGACAGTGGATAGTCTTCCAAAATTC.

The V and J genes are TRBV6-5 and TRBJ2-3, with D perhaps matching TRBD2 (6 bases). V shed 6 bases and J shed 7 bases, with 14 bases lying between them. The CDR3 totals 13 residues. The V gene's germline CDR1 is MNHEY and CDR2 SVGAGI. The DNA of the CDR3 is TGTGCCAGCAGCCCCCCCGCGGGATATACGCAGTATTTT. This gives the protein CASSPPAGYTQYF.

The rearrangement joins TRBV15 to TRBJ2-5, with TRBD2 identical over 7 bases. Germline loops: CDR1 LNHNV, CDR2 YYDKDF (reference sequence). V shed 0 bases, J shed 4 bases, and the junction held 14 bases outside the gene matches. The CDR3 covers 18 residues. CDR3 sequence: CATSRDYRGGEGLETQYF. CDR3 DNA: TGTGCCACCAGCAGAGATTACCGCGGGGGAGAGGGATTAGAGACCCAGTACTTC.

The J gene is TRBJ1-1, the V gene TRBV9, with D maybe TRBD1 (6 bases). The CDR3 spans 15 residues. Germline V gives CDR1 SGDLS, CDR2 YYNGEE. V lost 0 bases to trimming and J lost 4 bases, with 13 bases between them. The CDR3 region is CASSVEDRGGTEAFF. The CDR3 DNA sequence: TGTGCCAGCAGCGTAGAGGATCGAGGGGGCACTGAAGCTTTCTTT.

This clone was counted once. The chain couples TRBV6-5 to TRBJ2-7, with D perhaps TRBD1 (6 bases). Germline V gene lookup returns CDR1 MNHEY and CDR2 SVGAGI. V lost 6 bases and J lost 5, with 11 bases in between. There are 12 residues in the CDR3. CDR3 bases: TGTGCCAGCAGACAGGGTAGCGACGAGCAGTACTTC. The encoded protein is CASRQGSDEQYF.

The chain combines TRBV7-8 with TRBJ1-1, with D perhaps TRBD1 (5 bases). This CDR3 spans 14 amino acids. Per germline, CDR1 SGHVS and CDR2 FQNEAQ. V shed 4 bases and J shed 0 bases, with 9 bases lying between them. For the CDR3, the DNA is TGTGCCAGCAGCTGGGGCGGTTTGAACACTGAAGCTTTCTTT. As protein: CASSWGGLNTEAFF.

V is TRBV7-9 and J is TRBJ1-2, with TRBD1 matching over 7 bases. CDR1 and CDR2 (germline): SEHNR, FQNEAQ (reference sequence). The V and J ends lost 2 bases and 6 bases, in that order; junction bases with no gene match: 3. The CDR3 runs 13 residues. The CDR3: CASSLRDSDGYTF. CDR3 coding DNA: TGTGCCAGCAGCTTAAGGGACAGCGATGGCTACACCTTC.

The V call is TRBV7-2, the J call TRBJ1-1; 11 nucleotides align to TRBD1. V dropped 5 bases and J dropped 4; count of bases not matched to a gene: 9. The CDR3 spans 16 residues. The germline CDR1 and CDR2 sequences are SGHTA and FQGNSA. The CDR3 DNA follows: TGTGCCAGCAGCCCAAACGCCGGGACAGGGGGCACTGAAGCTTTCTTT. As protein: CASSPNAGTGGTEAFF. Complete variable domain (other parts from reference TRBV7-2 and TRBJ1-1): GAGVSQSPSNKVTEKGKDVELRCDPISGHTALYWYRQSLGQGLEFLIYFQGNSAPDKSGLPSDRFSAERTGGSVSTLTIQRTQQEDSAVYLCASSPNAGTGGTEAFFGQGTRLTVV.

The gene calls are TRBV30 and TRBJ1-2; D gene uncertain. Trimming took 0 bases from V and 7 from J, leaving 6 bases between them. The CDR3 sequence is 11 residues long. CDR1 and CDR2 from the germline V gene are GTSNPN and SVGIG (reference sequence). The CDR3 here is CAWSVGGGYTF. For the CDR3, the DNA is TGTGCCTGGAGTGTAGGCGGTGGCTACACCTTC.

The V call is TRBV6-1, the J call TRBJ1-5; 8 nucleotides line up with TRBD1. The germline V gene encodes CDR1 MNHNS and CDR2 SASEGT. The V segment lost 6 bases and the J segment 0 bases; nucleotides outside the gene matches: 4. The CDR3 has 15 residues. As DNA, the CDR3 is TGTGCCAGCAGAGGGACAGGTTATAGCAATCAGCCCCAGCATTTT. As protein: CASRGTGYSNQPQHF.

The chain links TRBV7-3 to TRBJ2-1, with 9 bases that match TRBD2. Germline CDR1 and CDR2: SGHTA and FQGTGA. CDR3 size: 15 residues. The J segment lost 12 bases and the V segment lost 2 bases, leaving 11 bases of the junction unmatched. CDR3: CASSLDGTSRKRQFF. The CDR3 coding sequence is TGTGCCAGCAGCTTAGATGGGACTAGCAGGAAAAGGCAGTTCTTC.

This clone appeared a few times. The V call is TRBV11-2, the J call TRBJ1-5; 7 positions match TRBD1. The J segment lost 3 bases and the V segment lost 0 bases, leaving 8 bases of the junction unmatched. Germline CDR1 reads SGHAT; CDR2 reads FQNNGV. The CDR3 length is 17 residues. The CDR3 reads CASSLDARDRYNQPQHF. CDR3 DNA sequence: TGTGCCAGCAGCTTAGACGCCCGGGACAGATACAATCAGCCCCAGCATTTT.

The J gene is TRBJ1-3, the V gene TRBV7-2, with D hard to call. This CDR3 spans 14 amino acids. CDR1 and CDR2 (germline): SGHTA, FQGNSA. Trimming pared 5 bases from V and 4 bases from J, leaving 12 bases between. CDR3 nucleotides: TGTGCCAGCAGCCAGGCTGGATCCGGAAACACCATATATTTT. This encodes CASSQAGSGNTIYF.

The chain uses TRBV6-6 and TRBJ2-3, with D possibly being TRBD1 (6 bases). Trimming left V 7 bases short and J 0 bases short, with 8 bases between. This CDR3 has 13 amino acids. The germline CDR1 and CDR2 sequences are MNHNY and SVGAGI (reference sequence). The CDR3 here is CASKDSSTDTQYF. As DNA, the CDR3 is TGTGCCAGCAAGGACAGTAGCACAGATACGCAGTATTTT.

The V call is TRBV7-8, the J call TRBJ2-1; 16 bases agree with TRBD2. Germline CDR1 is SGHVS and CDR2 is FQNEAQ. This CDR3 has 17 amino acids. The J segment lost 2 bases and the V segment lost 5 bases, leaving 3 bases of the junction unmatched. This CDR3 reads CASSLGTSGRAYNEQFF. In nucleotides, the CDR3 is TGTGCCAGCAGCCTGGGGACTAGCGGGAGGGCCTACAATGAGCAGTTCTTC. Looking up the rest from reference TRBV7-8 and TRBJ2-1 gives the full variable domain: GAGVSQSPRYKVAKRGQDVALRCDPISGHVSLFWYQQALGQGPEFLTYFQNEAQLDKSGLPSDRFFAERPEGSVSTLKIQRTQQEDSAVYLCASSLGTSGRAYNEQFFGPGTRLTVL.